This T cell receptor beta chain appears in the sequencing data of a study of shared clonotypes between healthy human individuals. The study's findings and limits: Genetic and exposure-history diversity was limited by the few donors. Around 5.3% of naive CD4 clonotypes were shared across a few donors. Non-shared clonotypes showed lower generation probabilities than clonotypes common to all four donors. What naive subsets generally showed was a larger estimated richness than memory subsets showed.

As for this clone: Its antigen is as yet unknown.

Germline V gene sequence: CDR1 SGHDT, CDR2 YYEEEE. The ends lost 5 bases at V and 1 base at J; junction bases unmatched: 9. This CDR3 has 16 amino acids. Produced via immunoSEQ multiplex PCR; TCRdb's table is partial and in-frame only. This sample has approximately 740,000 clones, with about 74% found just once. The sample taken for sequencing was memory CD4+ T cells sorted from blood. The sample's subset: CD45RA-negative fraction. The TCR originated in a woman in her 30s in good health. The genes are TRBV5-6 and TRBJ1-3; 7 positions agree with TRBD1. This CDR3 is CASSEYRGSSGNTIYF. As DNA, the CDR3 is TGTGCCAGCAGTGAGTACAGGGGATCTTCTGGAAACACCATATATTTT. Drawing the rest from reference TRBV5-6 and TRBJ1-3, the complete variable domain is DAGVTQSPTHLIKTRGQQVTLRCSPKSGHDTVSWYQQALGQGPQFIFQYYEEEERQRGNFPDRFSGHQFPNYSSELNVNALLLGDSALYLCASSEYRGSSGNTIYFGEGSWLTVV.